This entry concerns a single T cell receptor beta chain. The antigen is undetermined. The record originates from a study of post-analysis software for immune sequencing data. Study as a whole: Several disease courses (relapsing-remitting, secondary progressive and progressive-relapsing) of multiple sclerosis were included.

Study observations and caveats: Samples sharing a preparation batch grouped tightly together when assessed by F measure. Normalized Chao1 diversity was significantly lower in multiple sclerosis patients than in controls. Relative to controls, patients had 5 or 6 TRBV segments at higher frequency, with TRBV5-6, TRBV5-1 and TRBV20-1 among these.

TCR beta libraries were prepared from cDNA with unique molecular identifiers. T cells numbering roughly 1 to 10 million yielded 450,000 to 500,000 cDNA molecules. MiXCR, run by TCRdb on the PCR reads, gives a single entry per CDR3 protein. The sample carries around 700,000 distinct CDR3 sequences, about 60% recorded once. Per the germline V gene, CDR1 is DFQATT and CDR2 is SNEGSKA (reference sequence). With 0 bases removed from V and 2 bases from J, the gap between germline ends came to 14 bases. CDR3 length equals 15 residues. This receptor was obtained from a girl aged 2-15 years with multiple sclerosis. The chain uses TRBV20-1 and TRBJ2-7; D may be TRBD2 (5 bases). Sequencing was performed on blood. The CDR3 here is CSARDLYGGTYEQYF. The CDR3 DNA reads as TGCAGTGCTAGAGATCTCTACGGAGGAACCTACGAGCAGTACTTC.